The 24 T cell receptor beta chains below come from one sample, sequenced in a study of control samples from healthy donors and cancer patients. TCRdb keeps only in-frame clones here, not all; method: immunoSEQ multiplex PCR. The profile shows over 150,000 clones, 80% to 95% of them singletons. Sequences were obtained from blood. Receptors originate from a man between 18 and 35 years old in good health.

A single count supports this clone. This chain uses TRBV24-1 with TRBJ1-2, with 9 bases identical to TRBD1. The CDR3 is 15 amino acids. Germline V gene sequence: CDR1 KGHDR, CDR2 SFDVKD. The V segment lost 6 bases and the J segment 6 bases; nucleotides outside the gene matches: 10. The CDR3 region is CATSSGTGIIDGYTF. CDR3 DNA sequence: TGTGCCACCAGTTCCGGGACAGGGATCATCGATGGCTACACCTTC.

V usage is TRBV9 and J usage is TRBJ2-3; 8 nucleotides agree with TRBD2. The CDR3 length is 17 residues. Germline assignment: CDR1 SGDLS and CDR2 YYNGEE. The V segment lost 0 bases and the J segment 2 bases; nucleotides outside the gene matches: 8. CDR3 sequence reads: CASSVVAGPTHTDTQYF. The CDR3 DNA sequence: TGTGCCAGCAGCGTAGTAGCGGGGCCCACACACACAGATACGCAGTATTTT.

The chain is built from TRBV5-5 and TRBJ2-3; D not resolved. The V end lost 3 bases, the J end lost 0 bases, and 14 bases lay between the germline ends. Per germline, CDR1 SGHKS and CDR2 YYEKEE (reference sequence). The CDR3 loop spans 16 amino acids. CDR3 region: CASSWTRTSSTDTQYF. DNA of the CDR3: TGTGCCAGCAGCTGGACCCGGACGAGTAGCACAGATACGCAGTATTTT.

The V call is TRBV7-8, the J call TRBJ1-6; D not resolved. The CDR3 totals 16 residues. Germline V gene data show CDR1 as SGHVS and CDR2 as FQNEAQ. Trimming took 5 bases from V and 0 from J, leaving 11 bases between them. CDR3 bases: TGTGCCAGCAGCCGGGCGGCATTCTCCTATAATTCACCCCTCCACTTT. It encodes CASSRAAFSYNSPLHF. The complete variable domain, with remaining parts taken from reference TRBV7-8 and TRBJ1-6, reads GAGVSQSPRYKVAKRGQDVALRCDPISGHVSLFWYQQALGQGPEFLTYFQNEAQLDKSGLPSDRFFAERPEGSVSTLKIQRTQQEDSAVYLCASSRAAFSYNSPLHFGNGTRLTVT.

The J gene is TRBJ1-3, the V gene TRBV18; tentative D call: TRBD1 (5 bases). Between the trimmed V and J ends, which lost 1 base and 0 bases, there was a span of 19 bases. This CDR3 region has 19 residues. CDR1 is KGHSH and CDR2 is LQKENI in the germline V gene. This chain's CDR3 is CASSPLGETVSSSGNTIYF. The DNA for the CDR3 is TGTGCCAGCTCACCACTAGGGGAGACTGTCTCCTCCTCTGGAAACACCATATATTTT.

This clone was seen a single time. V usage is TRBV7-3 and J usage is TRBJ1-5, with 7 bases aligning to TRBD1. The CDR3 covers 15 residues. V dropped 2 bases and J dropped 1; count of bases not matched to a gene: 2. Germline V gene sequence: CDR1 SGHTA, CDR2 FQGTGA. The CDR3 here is CASSLGGGSNQPQHF. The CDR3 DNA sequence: TGTGCCAGCAGCTTAGGAGGGGGCAGCAATCAGCCCCAGCATTTT.

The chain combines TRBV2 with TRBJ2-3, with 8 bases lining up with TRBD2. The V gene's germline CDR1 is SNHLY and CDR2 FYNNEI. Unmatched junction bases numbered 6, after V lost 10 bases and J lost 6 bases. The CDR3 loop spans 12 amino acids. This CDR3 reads CATGLAGDTQYF. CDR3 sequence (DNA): TGTGCCACAGGACTAGCTGGGGATACGCAGTATTTT.

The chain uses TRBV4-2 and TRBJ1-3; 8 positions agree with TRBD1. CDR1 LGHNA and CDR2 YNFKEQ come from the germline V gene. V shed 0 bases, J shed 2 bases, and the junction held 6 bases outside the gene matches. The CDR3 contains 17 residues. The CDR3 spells CASSQDRTGSTGNTIYF. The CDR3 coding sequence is TGTGCCAGCAGCCAAGATCGGACAGGGAGCACTGGAAACACCATATATTTT.

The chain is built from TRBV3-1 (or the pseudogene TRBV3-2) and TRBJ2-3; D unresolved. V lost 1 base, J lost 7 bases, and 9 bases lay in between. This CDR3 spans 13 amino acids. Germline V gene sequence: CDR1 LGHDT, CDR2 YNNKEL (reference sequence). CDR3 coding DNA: TGTGCCAGCAGCCAAGGTTTACTCAATACGCAGTATTTT. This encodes CASSQGLLNTQYF.

CDR3 sequence (DNA): TGTGCCTGGAGTCCCGGGACAGGGGTTCTCTATGGCTACACCTTC. This translates into CAWSPGTGVLYGYTF. The gene calls are TRBV30 and TRBJ1-2; 10 bases are a match to TRBD1. The germline gives CDR1 GTSNPN, CDR2 SVGIG (reference sequence). The CDR3 runs 15 residues. Unmatched junction bases numbered 7, after V lost 2 bases and J lost 4 bases.

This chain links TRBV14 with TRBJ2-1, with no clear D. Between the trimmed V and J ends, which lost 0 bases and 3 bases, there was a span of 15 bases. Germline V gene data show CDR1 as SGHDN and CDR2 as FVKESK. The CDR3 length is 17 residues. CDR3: CASSQDSRIWVYNEQFF. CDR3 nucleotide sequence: TGTGCCAGCAGCCAAGATTCCAGGATCTGGGTCTACAATGAGCAGTTCTTC.

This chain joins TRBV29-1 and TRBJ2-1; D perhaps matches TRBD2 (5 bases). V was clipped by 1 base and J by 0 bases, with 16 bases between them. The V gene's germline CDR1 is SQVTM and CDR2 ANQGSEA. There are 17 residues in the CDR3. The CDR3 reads CSVEGLSLGVSYNEQFF. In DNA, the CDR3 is TGCAGCGTTGAAGGACTGTCTCTCGGGGTCTCCTACAATGAGCAGTTCTTC.

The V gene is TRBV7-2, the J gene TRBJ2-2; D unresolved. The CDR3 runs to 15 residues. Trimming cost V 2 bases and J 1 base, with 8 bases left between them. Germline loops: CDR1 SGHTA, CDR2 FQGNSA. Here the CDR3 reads CASSLSLRNTGELFF. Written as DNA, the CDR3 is TGTGCCAGCAGCTTAAGTCTTAGGAACACCGGGGAGCTGTTTTTT.

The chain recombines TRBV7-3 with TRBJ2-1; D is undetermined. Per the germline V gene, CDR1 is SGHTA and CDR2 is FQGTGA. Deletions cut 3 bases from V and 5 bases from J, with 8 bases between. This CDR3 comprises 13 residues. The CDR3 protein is CASSFGGNNEQFF. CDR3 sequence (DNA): TGTGCCAGCAGCTTCGGTGGCAACAATGAGCAGTTCTTC.

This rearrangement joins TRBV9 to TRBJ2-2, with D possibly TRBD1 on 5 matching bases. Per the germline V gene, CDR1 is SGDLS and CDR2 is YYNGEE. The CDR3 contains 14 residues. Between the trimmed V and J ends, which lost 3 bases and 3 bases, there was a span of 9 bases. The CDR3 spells CASSAEGDTGELFF. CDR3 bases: TGTGCCAGCAGCGCCGAAGGGGACACCGGGGAGCTGTTTTTT.

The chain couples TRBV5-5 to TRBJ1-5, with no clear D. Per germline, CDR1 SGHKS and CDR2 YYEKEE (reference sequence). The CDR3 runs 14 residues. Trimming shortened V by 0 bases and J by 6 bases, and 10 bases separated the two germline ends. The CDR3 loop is CASSLAGRSQPQHF. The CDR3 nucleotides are TGTGCCAGCAGCTTGGCAGGAAGAAGTCAGCCCCAGCATTTT.

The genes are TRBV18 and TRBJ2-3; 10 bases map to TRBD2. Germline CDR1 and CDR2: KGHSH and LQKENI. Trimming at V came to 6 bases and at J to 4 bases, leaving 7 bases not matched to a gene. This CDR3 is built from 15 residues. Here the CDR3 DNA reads TGTGCCAGCTCTCCTACTAGCGGGGCCCCAGATACGCAGTATTTT. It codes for CASSPTSGAPDTQYF.

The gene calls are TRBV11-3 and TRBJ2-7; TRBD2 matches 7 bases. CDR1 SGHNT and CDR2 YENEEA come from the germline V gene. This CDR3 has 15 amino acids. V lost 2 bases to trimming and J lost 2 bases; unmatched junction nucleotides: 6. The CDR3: CASSLRGGYPYEQYF. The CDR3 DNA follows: TGTGCCAGCAGCTTACGCGGGGGATATCCCTACGAGCAGTACTTC.

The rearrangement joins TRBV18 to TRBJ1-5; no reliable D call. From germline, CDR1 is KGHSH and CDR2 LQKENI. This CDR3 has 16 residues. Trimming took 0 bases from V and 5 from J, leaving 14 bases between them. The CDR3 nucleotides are TGTGCCAGCTCACCACCGGGAGGACCGCGAGATCAGCCCCAGCATTTT. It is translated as CASSPPGGPRDQPQHF.

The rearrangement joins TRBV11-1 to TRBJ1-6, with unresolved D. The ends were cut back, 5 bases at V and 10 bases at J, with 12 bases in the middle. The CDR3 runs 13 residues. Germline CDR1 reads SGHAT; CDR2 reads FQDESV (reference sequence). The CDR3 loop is CASSRFSGSPLHF. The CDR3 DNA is TGTGCCAGCAGCCGTTTTTCGGGCTCACCCCTCCACTTT. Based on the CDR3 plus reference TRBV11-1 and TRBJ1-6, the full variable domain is EAEVAQSPRYKITEKSQAVAFWCDPISGHATLYWYRQILGQGPELLVQFQDESVVDDSQLPKDRFSAERLKGVDSTLKIQPAELGDSAMYLCASSRFSGSPLHFGNGTRLTVT.

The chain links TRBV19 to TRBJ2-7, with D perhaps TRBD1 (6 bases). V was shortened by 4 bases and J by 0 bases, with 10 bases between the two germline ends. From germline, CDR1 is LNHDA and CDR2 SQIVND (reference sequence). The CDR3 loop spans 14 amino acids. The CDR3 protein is CASSTLDSSYEQYF. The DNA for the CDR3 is TGTGCCAGTAGTACCCTGGACAGCTCCTACGAGCAGTACTTC.

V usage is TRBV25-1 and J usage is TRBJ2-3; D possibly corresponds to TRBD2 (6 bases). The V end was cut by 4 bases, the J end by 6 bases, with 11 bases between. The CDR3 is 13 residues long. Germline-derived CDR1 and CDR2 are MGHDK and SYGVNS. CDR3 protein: CASSVGGSDTQYF. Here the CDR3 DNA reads TGTGCCAGCAGTGTCGGGGGATCTGATACGCAGTATTTT.

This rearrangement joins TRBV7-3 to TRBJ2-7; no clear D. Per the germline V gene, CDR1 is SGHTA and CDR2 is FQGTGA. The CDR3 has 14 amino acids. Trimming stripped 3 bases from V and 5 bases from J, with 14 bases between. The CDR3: CASSLEPVSHEQYF. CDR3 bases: TGTGCCAGCAGCTTGGAGCCAGTTAGCCACGAGCAGTACTTC.

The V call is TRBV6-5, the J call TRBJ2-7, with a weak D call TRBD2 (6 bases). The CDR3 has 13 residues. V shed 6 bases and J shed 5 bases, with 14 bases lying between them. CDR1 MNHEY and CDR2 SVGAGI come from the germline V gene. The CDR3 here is CASSRYVADEQYF. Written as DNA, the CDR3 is TGTGCCAGCAGCAGGTATGTAGCGGACGAGCAGTACTTC.